These T cell receptor beta chains were read from a single sample in a study of OX40 agonist ivuxolimab in advanced cancers. Produced via immunoSEQ multiplex PCR; TCRdb's table is partial and in-frame only. The data show 35,000 to 50,000 clones, around nine tenths seen once. The starting material was CD4+ or CD8+ T cells sorted from blood, obtained in a trial of the OX40 agonist ivuxolimab. These receptors were obtained from an adult with an advanced solid tumor such as melanoma, head and neck, liver or kidney cancer. Each CDR3 is given with its conserved first and last residue. Fields, in order: clone size, V gene, CDR3 length, CDR3 protein. Clone size is not always given. Where it is, it says once, few, many or a class for expanded clones.

>NA|TRBV9|14
CASSVSGGNTEAFF
>NA|TRBV11-3|15
CASSWTSGRYNEQFF
>NA|TRBV25-1|13
CASSGRVGGELFF
>NA|TRBV15|17
CATSRDLTSGRADEQFF
>NA|TRBV19|14
CASSPQTGDYGYTF
>NA|TRBV19|15
CASSIFSGRGREQYF
>NA|TRBV18|13
CASSRLGLNEQYF
>NA|TRBV7-2|15
CATARLAGGLETQYF
>NA|TRBV5-1|13
CASSVTGGYEQYF
>NA|TRBV7-2|15
CASSPTSGSYNEQFF
>NA|TRBV7-8|15
CASSKTGPPGDTQYF
>NA|TRBV14|15
CASSHLGLAYNEQFF
>NA|TRBV7-3|14
CASSLQAHGNTIYF
>few|TRBV29-1|14
CSVGRDTSFYGYTF
>NA|TRBV11-3|13
CASAITVGGELFF
>few|TRBV11-2|14
CASSFTGARYEQYF
>NA|TRBV4-3|15
CASSQAAMGKNIQYF
>once|TRBV7-3|16
CASSPTPGQAPYEQYF
>once|TRBV29-1|12
CSVLGGDEKLFF
>NA|TRBV27|16
CASSSGLAGEGYEQYF
>NA|TRBV30|10
CASSPDEAFF
>NA|TRBV28|15
CASIPPGRVANEQFF
>NA|TRBV29-1|13
CSVGGGLSEKLFF
>NA|TRBV4-3|16
CASSQVGTGSGEKLFF
>NA|TRBV9|14
CASSTRTGNNEQFF
>NA|TRBV7-2|16
CASSFGQGASNQPQHF
>NA|TRBV9|15
CASSVEGHGTDTQYF
>NA|TRBV15|14
CATSRTSLIGELFF
>once|TRBV19|17
CASSLYSTGPLSYEQYF
>NA|TRBV2|13
CASSSGPSQPQHF
>NA|TRBV5-4|13
CASSEPQKNIQYF
>NA|TRBV11-2|13
CASSLDHRAGAFF
>NA|TRBV23-1|13
CARRCCSGNTIYF
>NA|TRBV7-2|15
CASSLALTSKGEQYF
>NA|TRBV19|16
CASSTPGSRGNTEAFF
>NA|TRBV7-9|17
CASSREGGSFSTDTQYF
>NA|TRBV6-1|14
CASSEVWREETQYF
>NA|TRBV27|13
CASSRGGRYEQYF
>NA|TRBV5-4|13
CASSLGEYNEQFF
>NA|TRBV5-6|15
CASSPTGTPIETQYF
>NA|TRBV7-9|13
CASSLGTGREQFF
>few|TRBV5-8|12
CASSRPSSEQYF
>once|TRBV9|14
CASSGGLAEREQFF
>NA|TRBV2|15
CASRTAGGKGTEAFF
>NA|TRBV7-9|14
CASTVGGVRNEQFF
>NA|TRBV29-1|14
CSVGDRVFTDTQYF
>NA|TRBV19|13
CASSTPPDAEAFF
>NA|TRBV7-9|13
CASRVGRGNTIYF
>NA|TRBV9|19
CASSLILPPDGFHTDTQYF
>NA|TRBV7-3|16
CASSLSGTSGYNEQFF
>NA|TRBV27|17
CASSSGLAGPSTDTQYF
>NA|TRBV28|13
CASSEGHQETQYF
>once|TRBV7-2|15
CASSLALGSNEKLFF